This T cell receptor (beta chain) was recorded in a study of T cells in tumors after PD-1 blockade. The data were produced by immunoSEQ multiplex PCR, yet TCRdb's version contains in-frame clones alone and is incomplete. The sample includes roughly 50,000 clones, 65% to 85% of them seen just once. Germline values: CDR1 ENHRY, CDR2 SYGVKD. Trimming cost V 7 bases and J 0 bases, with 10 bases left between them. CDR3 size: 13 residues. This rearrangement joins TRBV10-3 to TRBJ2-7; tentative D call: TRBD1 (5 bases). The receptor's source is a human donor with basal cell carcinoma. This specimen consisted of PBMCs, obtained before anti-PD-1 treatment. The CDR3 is CAIKDSSSYEQYF. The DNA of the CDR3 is TGTGCCATCAAAGACAGTTCCTCCTACGAGCAGTACTTC.